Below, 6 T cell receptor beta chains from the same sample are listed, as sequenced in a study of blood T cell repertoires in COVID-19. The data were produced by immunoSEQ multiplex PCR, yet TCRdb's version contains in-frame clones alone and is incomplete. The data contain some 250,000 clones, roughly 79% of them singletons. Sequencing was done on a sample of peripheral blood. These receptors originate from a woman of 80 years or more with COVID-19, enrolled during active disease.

The CDR3 DNA reads as TGTGCCACCCGATACATGATCCCCGAGGGGGGGGCCTACGAGCAGTACTTC. It is translated as CATRYMIPEGGAYEQYF. This sequence joins TRBV24-1 and TRBJ2-7, with D possibly matching TRBD2 (7 bases). This CDR3 comprises 17 residues. The V end lost 9 bases, the J end lost 2 bases, and 25 bases lay between the germline ends. Germline CDR1 reads KGHDR; CDR2 reads SFDVKD.

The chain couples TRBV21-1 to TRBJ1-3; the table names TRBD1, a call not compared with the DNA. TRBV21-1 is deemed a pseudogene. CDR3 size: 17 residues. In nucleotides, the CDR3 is TGTGCCAGCAGCAAAGCTGGGGACAGACTCTCTGGAAACACCATATATTTT. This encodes CASSKAGDRLSGNTIYF.

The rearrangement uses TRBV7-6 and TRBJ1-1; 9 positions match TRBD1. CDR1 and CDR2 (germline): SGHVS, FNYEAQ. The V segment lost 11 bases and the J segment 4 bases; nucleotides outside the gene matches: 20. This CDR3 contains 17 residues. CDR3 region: CAGRPDRWTGELTEAFF. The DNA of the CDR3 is TGTGCCGGCCGACCAGATAGATGGACAGGGGAGCTCACTGAAGCTTTCTTT.

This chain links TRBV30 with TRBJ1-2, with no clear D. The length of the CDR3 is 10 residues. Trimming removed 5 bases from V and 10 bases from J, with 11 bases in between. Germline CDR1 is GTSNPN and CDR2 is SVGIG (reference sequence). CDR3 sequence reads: CAWGTSLYTF. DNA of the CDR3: TGTGCCTGGGGAACATCGCTCTACACCTTC. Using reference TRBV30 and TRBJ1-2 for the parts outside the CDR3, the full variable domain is SQTIHQWPATLVQPVGSPLSLECTVEGTSNPNLYWYRQAAGRGLQLLFYSVGIGQISSEVPQNLSASRPQDRQFILSSKKLLLSDSGFYLCAWGTSLYTFGSGTRLTVV.

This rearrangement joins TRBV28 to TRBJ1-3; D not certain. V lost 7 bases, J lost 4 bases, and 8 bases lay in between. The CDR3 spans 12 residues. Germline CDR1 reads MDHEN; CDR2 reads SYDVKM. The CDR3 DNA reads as TGTGCCAGCACCAGCGCCGGAAACACCATATATTTT. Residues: CASTSAGNTIYF.

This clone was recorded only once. CDR3 region: CASRLTSGSYEQYF. The CDR3 region has the DNA TGTGCCAGCAGACTGACTAGCGGGAGCTACGAGCAGTACTTC. The gene calls are TRBV6-6 and TRBJ2-7; 12 bases are shared with TRBD2. Germline V CDR1 and CDR2: MNHNY, SVGAGI (reference sequence). V was pared by 6 bases and J by 3 bases, with 3 bases of the junction left unmatched. The CDR3 extends over 14 amino acids.